The 27 T cell receptor beta chains in this list originate from one sample, sequenced in a study of blood T cell repertoires in COVID-19. Generated by immunoSEQ multiplex PCR, the TCRdb table keeps only in-frame clones and is missing some. The sample lists fewer than 400,000 clones, around 85% occurring once. The specimen sequenced was peripheral blood. The origin of the receptors is a young woman with acute or convalescent COVID-19.

The chain is built from TRBV4-1 and TRBJ1-2; no clear D gene. V lost 0 bases and J lost 0, with 8 bases in between. Germline loops: CDR1 MGHRA, CDR2 YSYEKL. The CDR3 loop spans 15 amino acids. The CDR3 coding sequence is TGCGCCAGCAGCCAAGATGAAGGAGCTAACTATGGCTACACCTTC. Translated: CASSQDEGANYGYTF.

The chain recombines TRBV18 with TRBJ1-1; D not certain. V was shortened by 2 bases and J by 0 bases, with 13 bases between the two germline ends. The germline gives CDR1 KGHSH, CDR2 LQKENI. CDR3 length equals 16 residues. The CDR3 region has the DNA TGTGCCAGCTCACCAAGGAGGACGCAACTGAACACTGAAGCTTTCTTT. This codes for CASSPRRTQLNTEAFF.

This clone was counted between two and nine times. The V call is TRBV10-3, the J call TRBJ2-1, with D perhaps TRBD2 (5 bases). The CDR3 is 13 residues long. Germline lookup yields CDR1 ENHRY and CDR2 SYGVKD. The ends were cut back, 3 bases at V and 9 bases at J, with 12 bases in the middle. The CDR3 nucleotides are TGTGCCATCAGTGACCCCCAGAGCGGTGAGCAGTTCTTC. This encodes CAISDPQSGEQFF.

This chain connects TRBV9 to TRBJ1-4; weak D call: TRBD1 (5 bases). The CDR3 runs 15 residues. Trimming pared 0 bases from V and 7 bases from J, leaving 13 bases between. CDR1 and CDR2 (germline): SGDLS, YYNGEE. The CDR3 nucleotides are TGTGCCAGCAGCGTAGTTAGGGGTGACGGTGAAAAACTGTTTTTT. Translated, it gives CASSVVRGDGEKLFF. The full variable domain, its missing parts supplied by reference TRBV9 and TRBJ1-4, is DSGVTQTPKHLITATGQRVTLRCSPRSGDLSVYWYQQSLDQGLQFLIQYYNGEERAKGNILERFSAQQFPDLHSELNLSSLELGDSALYFCASSVVRGDGEKLFFGSGTQLSVL.

This chain uses TRBV24-1 with TRBJ2-7; D might be TRBD1 (6 bases). CDR3 size: 15 residues. V gave up 7 bases and J gave up 0 bases, with 15 bases separating them. Germline V gives CDR1 KGHDR, CDR2 SFDVKD. The DNA of the CDR3 is TGTGCCACCAGCCCCAGGGGCCTCAACTCCTACGAGCAGTACTTC. Encoded protein: CATSPRGLNSYEQYF.

The chain combines TRBV27 with TRBJ2-1; D is uncertain. The CDR3 has 11 amino acids. CDR1 and CDR2 from the germline V gene are MNHEY and SMNVEV (reference sequence). V lost 6 bases to trimming and J lost 3 bases, with 3 bases between them. CDR3 sequence reads: CASSYYNEQFF. CDR3 in DNA: TGTGCCAGCAGCTACTACAATGAGCAGTTCTTC.

This rearrangement joins TRBV12-3 or TRBV12-4 to TRBJ2-1; D not resolved. V gave up 1 base and J gave up 6 bases, with 4 bases separating them. This CDR3 is built from 12 residues. The CDR3 protein is CASSLVSNEQFF. The CDR3, as DNA: TGTGCCAGCAGTTTAGTGAGCAATGAGCAGTTCTTC.

This clone was found a few times. The DNA of the CDR3 is TGTGCCAGCAGCGTAGCCCATAATGAAAAACTGTTTTTT. Translating it yields CASSVAHNEKLFF. The chain combines TRBV9 with TRBJ1-4; D unresolved. CDR1 is SGDLS and CDR2 is YYNGEE in the germline V gene. Deletions cut 0 bases from V and 4 bases from J, with 4 bases between. The CDR3 contains 13 residues.

This rearrangement joins TRBV28 to TRBJ1-2, with D possibly matching TRBD1 (6 bases). V shed 4 bases and J shed 4 bases, with 10 bases lying between them. Germline values: CDR1 MDHEN, CDR2 SYDVKM. The CDR3 is made up of 13 amino acids. CDR3 region: CASSYGTLYGYTF. The CDR3 coding sequence is TGTGCCAGCAGTTACGGGACACTCTATGGCTACACCTTC.

The V call is TRBV28, the J call TRBJ2-1; a possible D gene is TRBD2 (6 bases). The CDR3 has 18 residues. V lost 3 bases and J 0 bases, leaving 18 bases between the germline ends. The germline gives CDR1 MDHEN, CDR2 SYDVKM. The CDR3 here is CASSLGLFRERSYNEQFF. For the CDR3, the DNA is TGTGCCAGCAGTTTGGGTTTGTTTCGGGAGCGCTCCTACAATGAGCAGTTCTTC. Full variable domain (missing parts from reference TRBV28 and TRBJ2-1): DVKVTQSSRYLVKRTGEKVFLECVQDMDHENMFWYRQDPGLGLRLIYFSYDVKMKEKGDIPEGYSVSREKKERFSLILESASTNQTSMYLCASSLGLFRERSYNEQFFGPGTRLTVL.

The chain is built from TRBV6-5 and TRBJ2-1; a possible D gene is TRBD1 (6 bases). V was shortened by 7 bases and J by 10 bases, with 11 bases between the two germline ends. Germline CDR1 and CDR2: MNHEY and SVGAGI. The CDR3 sequence is 11 residues long. The CDR3 here is CASTQGQEQFF. CDR3 DNA sequence: TGTGCCAGCACCCAAGGACAGGAGCAGTTCTTC.

The CDR3 here is CASSSQEKAFF. CDR3 bases: TGTGCCAGTAGTAGTCAGGAAAAGGCTTTCTTT. The chain carries TRBV19 and TRBJ1-1; D is unclear. V dropped 4 bases and J dropped 11 bases, with 11 bases sitting between them. Germline V gene lookup returns CDR1 LNHDA and CDR2 SQIVND (reference sequence). This CDR3 comprises 11 residues.

The chain couples TRBV30 to TRBJ1-2; D is uncertain. The V gene lost 5 bases and the J gene lost 8 bases, with 21 bases spanning the gap. Germline V CDR1 and CDR2: GTSNPN, SVGIG (reference sequence). The CDR3 is made up of 14 amino acids. The CDR3, as DNA: TGTGCCTGGGCCCAACGGATTCTAGGCCGGGGCTACACCTTC. Translation gives CAWAQRILGRGYTF.

The chain recombines TRBV5-1 with TRBJ1-1; 9 bases match TRBD1. CDR1 and CDR2 (germline): SGHRS, YFSETQ. The CDR3 runs to 15 residues. V lost 4 bases to trimming and J lost 6 bases; unmatched junction nucleotides: 10. The CDR3 region is CASSPQGTGSAEAFF. CDR3 nucleotide sequence: TGCGCCAGCAGCCCACAAGGGACAGGGAGTGCTGAAGCTTTCTTT.

This rearrangement joins TRBV5-4 to TRBJ2-5, with D perhaps matching TRBD2 (5 bases). CDR1 is SGHNT and CDR2 is YYREEE in the germline V gene (reference sequence). The CDR3 length is 13 residues. Trimming took off 2 bases at V and 3 bases at J, with 8 bases between the two ends. CDR3 sequence (DNA): TGTGCCAGCAGCTTCCAACTAGAAGAGACCCAGTACTTC. It translates to CASSFQLEETQYF.

The rearrangement links TRBV6-2 or TRBV6-3 to TRBJ1-1; 7 bases map to TRBD1. The CDR3 runs to 15 residues. Germline V lookup: CDR1 MNHEY, CDR2 SVGEGT. Losses at the gene ends were 5 bases for V and 1 base for J; bases not matched to a gene: 7. CDR3 sequence reads: CASSAQRDRNTEAFF. In nucleotides, the CDR3 is TGTGCCAGCAGTGCCCAGAGGGACAGGAACACTGAAGCTTTCTTT.

This clone was seen once. The CDR3 DNA follows: TGTGCCAGCAGTGATTTGTCTAGCGGTTTCGAGACCCAGTACTTC. It yields the protein CASSDLSSGFETQYF. The chain recombines TRBV2 with TRBJ2-5; TRBD2 agrees at 7 bases. The germline gives CDR1 SNHLY, CDR2 FYNNEI. The CDR3 has 15 residues. Unmatched junction bases numbered 9, after V lost 3 bases and J lost 5 bases.

The chain is built from TRBV28 and TRBJ1-4, with TRBD1 matching over 11 bases. Germline loops: CDR1 MDHEN, CDR2 SYDVKM. J was trimmed by 6 bases and V by 5 bases; bases with no gene match: 5. CDR3 length: 15 residues. The CDR3 DNA sequence: TGTGCCAGCAGTCCTCGGACAGGGGGCGATGAAAAACTGTTTTTT. It yields the protein CASSPRTGGDEKLFF.

The CDR3 is CASSFSGGTLEQYF. In DNA, the CDR3 is TGTGCCAGCAGTTTTAGCGGGGGTACCCTTGAGCAGTATTTT. This sequence joins TRBV6-2 or TRBV6-3 and TRBJ2-3; 9 positions agree with TRBD2. The CDR3 is 14 amino acids. The germline V gene encodes CDR1 MNHEY and CDR2 SVGEGT. The V and J ends lost 4 bases and 11 bases, in that order; junction bases with no gene match: 10.

The chain combines TRBV7-9 with TRBJ1-4, with D maybe TRBD1 (5 bases). V was shortened by 5 bases and J by 0 bases, with 10 bases between the two germline ends. Germline V gene sequence: CDR1 SEHNR, CDR2 FQNEAQ (reference sequence). CDR3 length: 15 residues. The CDR3 DNA follows: TGTGCCAGCAGCCGACAGACAGCAACTAATGAAAAACTGTTTTTT. Its translation is CASSRQTATNEKLFF.

The chain combines TRBV30 with TRBJ1-4; no firm D call. The CDR3 runs to 13 residues. Germline values: CDR1 GTSNPN, CDR2 SVGIG (reference sequence). V was clipped by 6 bases and J by 4 bases, with 12 bases between them. The DNA for the CDR3 is TGTGCCTGCCCCGGGTTGATTAATGAAAAACTGTTTTTT. Translated: CACPGLINEKLFF. Supplemented by reference TRBV30 and TRBJ1-4, the full variable domain reads SQTIHQWPATLVQPVGSPLSLECTVEGTSNPNLYWYRQAAGRGLQLLFYSVGIGQISSEVPQNLSASRPQDRQFILSSKKLLLSDSGFYLCACPGLINEKLFFGSGTQLSVL.

This clone was detected only a few times. The chain is built from TRBV11-2 and TRBJ2-5; D remains ambiguous. Deletions cut 0 bases from V and 3 bases from J, with 2 bases between. CDR1 and CDR2 from the germline V gene are SGHAT and FQNNGV. The CDR3 spans 12 residues. As DNA, the CDR3 is TGTGCCAGCAGCTTAGATAAAGAGACCCAGTACTTC. Translating gives CASSLDKETQYF.

The gene calls are TRBV5-8 and TRBJ1-1, with a tentative D call TRBD1 (5 bases). V lost 7 bases and J lost 3, with 16 bases in between. Germline CDR1 SGHTS, CDR2 YDEGEE. CDR3 length: 14 residues. CDR3 loop: CASVRQGGYTEAFF. As DNA, the CDR3 is TGTGCCAGCGTCCGGCAGGGTGGTTACACTGAAGCTTTCTTT.

The genes are TRBV5-1 and TRBJ2-1; 12 bases fit TRBD2. There are 14 residues in the CDR3. Germline CDR1 SGHRS, CDR2 YFSETQ. J gave up 8 bases and V 4 bases, and 4 bases lay outside the gene matches. The CDR3 DNA is TGCGCCAGCAGCATGCGGACTAGCGGGGATGAGCAGTTCTTC. Protein sequence: CASSMRTSGDEQFF.

The V gene is TRBV30, the J gene TRBJ1-5; D ambiguous. The CDR3 runs to 13 residues. Germline loops: CDR1 GTSNPN, CDR2 SVGIG (reference sequence). V was clipped by 1 base and J by 5 bases, with 9 bases between them. CDR3 in DNA: TGTGCCTGGAGTGCAACGAGGGATCAGCCCCAGCATTTT. It encodes CAWSATRDQPQHF.

J is TRBJ2-3 and V is TRBV2, with TRBD2 matching 7 bases. The CDR3 spans 15 residues. V was pared by 2 bases and J by 4 bases, with 6 bases of the junction left unmatched. CDR1 SNHLY and CDR2 FYNNEI come from the germline V gene. As DNA, the CDR3 is TGTGCCAGCAGTGAACGAGGGAGGGCCCCAGATACGCAGTATTTT. Protein: CASSERGRAPDTQYF. The full variable domain, its missing parts supplied by reference TRBV2 and TRBJ2-3, is EPEVTQTPSHQVTQMGQEVILRCVPISNHLYFYWYRQILGQKVEFLVSFYNNEISEKSEIFDDQFSVERPDGSNFTLKIRSTKLEDSAMYFCASSERGRAPDTQYFGPGTRLTVL.

The rearrangement uses TRBV15 and TRBJ1-2, with 10 bases identical to TRBD1. The CDR3 length is 16 residues. The trim removed 2 bases at V and 7 bases at J, leaving 10 bases unmatched. The germline CDR1 and CDR2 sequences are LNHNV and YYDKDF (reference sequence). CDR3 sequence: CATSRLGGTGVRGYTF. The CDR3, as DNA: TGTGCCACCAGCAGATTGGGGGGGACAGGGGTACGTGGCTACACCTTC.